The present T cell receptor beta chain was sequenced within a study of cytomegalovirus exposure and HLA in healthy donors (dated by TCRdb to the late 2010s). About the study as a whole: According to an earlier analysis of 587 of the donors, about 179 million T cells yielded roughly 110 million unique TCR beta sequences and 276 Gb of sequence data. Among about 370 genotyped donors of the cohort, an average of about 220,000 unique TCR beta nucleotide sequences was sequenced per donor, of which about 19% were non-productive. In an earlier analysis of 550 to 700 of the donors, high-throughput TCR beta sequencing was used to judge whether each TCR beta V gene segment behaved as functional or pseudogenic. Besides the first cohort of around 670 subjects, a separate validation cohort made up of roughly 120 different subjects was used. About 280 gigabases of sequencing data and approximately 80 million unique TCR sequences were included in an early release covering about 700 HLA-typed donors. All discovery cohort repertoires had been generated on a single sequencing platform. The study aimed to test whether cataloging public T cell receptors could reveal signatures of past pathogen exposure. Alongside the repertoire data, information on donor age, sex, ethnicity and CMV serostatus was compiled. The study used immunosequencing to profile the T cell repertoires of about 670 subjects and linked those repertoires to cytomegalovirus serostatus. A later analysis re-examined previously published TCR beta repertoires from roughly 720 donors and added high-resolution HLA genotyping to investigate patterns of TCR occurrence. The number of typed donors differed by locus: about 620-630 for A, B, C, DRB1 and DQB1; 500 to 550 for DQA1; 606 for DPA1; and around 490 for DPB1. The later analysis used no new phenotypic data to find candidate immune exposures, relying instead on TCR beta sequences and their occurrence across donors. HLA typing covered class I and class II loci at four-digit resolution. Because of strong linkage in the cohort, roughly five DR-DQ haplotypes were treated as single units for association and clustering. Of the 300 to 450 genotyped donors, 70% to 90% were placed in the genetic ancestry cluster associated with self-reported Caucasian donors. The study combined high-throughput TCR immunosequencing, statistical association of individual TCRs with disease status, and machine learning to predict cytomegalovirus infection status. A later genetic analysis took genome-wide SNP genotypes for 398 of the 666 donors and used that subset as a discovery cohort. Study-wide conclusions, independent of this receptor: Assigning TCR associations to individual alleles was difficult when HLA alleles, especially DR and DQ, strongly co-occurred. In a later analysis, most CMV-associated TCR beta chains were found to appear HLA-restricted, with HLA associations seemingly driven largely by CMV exposure. The study gave a list of roughly 150 TCR beta chains associated with cytomegalovirus. Compared with equally common non-associated chains, HLA-associated TCR beta chains in a later analysis were more clonally expanded and had lower generation probabilities. Most TCR sequences were observed very rarely across donors, whereas some public TCRs were present in many individuals. A later analysis associated 16,951 TCR beta sequences with specific HLA alleles at a false discovery rate of 0.05. Broadly in line with IMGT annotations, most TCR beta V segments showed up in productive rearrangements about 87% or about 30% of the time in an earlier analysis of roughly 590 of the donors. A later genetic analysis associated a missense DCLRE1C variant with V-gene and J-gene trimming of TCR beta chains, and an independent cohort replicated the association. A further reported finding was that TCR beta sequences accurately predicted the HLA-A and HLA-B alleles for most subjects in the first cohort. Fewer than 20 rarely observed V segments, including chromosome 9 orphons, were excluded from the earlier analysis of just under 600 of the donors because counts were too low. Immune exposure information for the cohort was limited to CMV serostatus. Some IMGT-functional V segments, including TRBV6-2 and TRBV6-3, could not be distinguished by the 87-base-pair reads and were therefore excluded. In a later analysis, the rate of TCR association differed among HLA loci, with DRB1 alleles having the most associated TCRs and HLA-C alleles having the fewest. The sequencing pipeline was judged likely to have produced a cluster of highly shared sequence variants as a technical artifact. In a later genetic analysis, fewer N-insertions in productive TCRs were reported among donors in an Asian-associated ancestry cluster than the roughly 700-donor mean. Correlated functional status among segregating V segments might reflect linkage disequilibrium, but an unknown experimental factor could not be ruled out. The classifier was reported to diagnose cytomegalovirus status with high specificity and sensitivity in both the original cohort and the validation cohort. Because some donors lacked HLA typing at each locus, the association tests relied only on the typed subset. The authors suggested that the approach could potentially be generalized to other disease states and immunological phenotypes. In vitro tests confirmed that a few of the cytomegalovirus-associated TCR beta chains recognize cytomegalovirus antigens. This cohort had only TCR beta chains sequenced, and the lack of alpha or paired-chain data limited which features could be detected. In a later analysis, several top co-occurrence clusters were reported to appear linked to parvovirus B19, influenza, CMV and Epstein-Barr virus. Presence/absence analyses assumed roughly uniform sequencing depth across donors, an assumption that may not hold.

Preparation of the library involved the immunoSEQ multiplex PCR assay. A mixture of 60 forward primers for TCR Vbeta segments and 13 reverse primers for TCR Jbeta segments was used in the multiplex PCR. The CDR3 region of rearranged TCR beta genes was amplified from genomic DNA with a multiplex PCR assay. On the Illumina HiSeq System, the amplified TCR beta libraries were sequenced as 87-base-pair reads. Concerning the study's data processing: Across the roughly 700 repertoires, a later analysis counted tens of millions of unique TCR beta chains, 9.5 million to 12 million of which were shared by at least two donors. Raw reads were error-corrected and collapsed into unique sequences by a nearest-neighbor algorithm in which closely related sequences were merged to remove PCR and sequencing errors. Alignment of CDR3 sequences to IMGT reference sequences was used to assign V, D and J gene segments. For a sequence to be retained, a match of at least six nucleotides to both a V gene segment and a J gene segment was required. A rearrangement was called productive if the CDR3 had no stop codons and remained in frame with V and J, and every other rearrangement was called non-productive. Following IMGT convention, CDR3 was defined as the stretch from the second conserved V-encoded cysteine up to the conserved J-encoded phenylalanine. In an earlier analysis of around 600 of the donors, sequences lacking an unambiguous match to a single V gene segment were excluded. An earlier analysis of several hundred of the donors called V segments functional above 56.7% productive rearrangements and segregating when the between-donor standard deviation exceeded 5%. A statistical classification framework was developed to diagnose cytomegalovirus status using the catalog of TCR beta chain sequences. V and J gene assignment, in a later analysis, came from comparing TCR nucleotide sequences with IMGT/GENE-DB human TR gene sequences. In a later analysis, CDR3 sequences and most-parsimonious VDJ recombination scenarios were assigned using the TCRdist pipeline. In a later analysis, each TCR beta chain was defined by its CDR3 amino acid sequence together with its V-gene family, and reads lacking a unique V-gene family were excluded. To address suspected cross-contamination and a sequencing artifact, a later analysis removed some 620 highly shared, low-generation-probability nucleotide sequences. In a later analysis, a clonal expansion index was calculated for each public chain from normalized within-repertoire ranks of inferred template counts. A later analysis computed generation probabilities with a VDJ recombination model fitted to out-of-frame rearrangements, and checked the results against IGoR. A later analysis scored TCR-TCR, TCR-HLA and TCR-CMV co-occurrence with hypergeometric tests, applying a repertoire-size bias correction to TCR pairs. False discovery rates were estimated in a later analysis by permuting HLA or CMV assignments 20 times. In a later analysis, co-occurring TCRs were grouped using DBSCAN, with TCRdist sequence similarity added in when clustering inside HLA-allele-positive subsets. Repertoires with fewer than 30,000 or more than 120,000 public chains were left out of co-occurrence clustering, as were five repertoires with anomalous nucleotide sharing. Not all clones reach the TCRdb copy of this immuneACCESS table, which keeps in-frame sequences only. Checked studies attribute under half of the gap to unresolved V genes and leave the rest unexplained. The V and J calls and clone size are taken from that table; D and trimming were inferred from the DNA. This sample is represented by roughly 99,000 clones; 60% to 80% of them were singletons. Roughly 2.3% of the sample goes to the ten largest clones.

Comments on this clone: Its antigen specificity is not known. No per-base quality is available; no much larger clone lies one base away.

From cysteine to phenylalanine, the CDR3 is 15 amino acids long. CDR3 DNA only is kept here, 45 bases in frame from base 1. V has 0 bases trimmed and J has 1 base trimmed; junction bases matching no gene number 3. CDR1 SGDLS and CDR2 YYNGEE were looked up in the germline V gene. The cohort was made up of under 800 healthy bone marrow donors. At the time of sampling, every cohort member was nominally healthy, though immune exposures that went unrecorded were likely present. The donor was CMV seronegative and belonged to the group of 350 or so seronegative cohort members. A peripheral blood sample was collected from each donor, and TCR beta sequencing was performed on peripheral blood mononuclear cells. Genomic DNA was extracted from the blood cell samples with the Qiagen DNeasy Blood Extraction Kit.

The V and J segments used are TRBV9 and TRBJ1-2; 7 middle bases align to TRBD1. The TCR sequence derives from a man between 18 and 29 years old in good health and CMV-seronegative. What was sequenced was PBMCs. The DNA sequence is given as TGTGCCAGCAGCGTAGAACAGGGGTTTAACTATGGCTACACCTTC. Its protein reads: CASSVEQGFNYGYTF.